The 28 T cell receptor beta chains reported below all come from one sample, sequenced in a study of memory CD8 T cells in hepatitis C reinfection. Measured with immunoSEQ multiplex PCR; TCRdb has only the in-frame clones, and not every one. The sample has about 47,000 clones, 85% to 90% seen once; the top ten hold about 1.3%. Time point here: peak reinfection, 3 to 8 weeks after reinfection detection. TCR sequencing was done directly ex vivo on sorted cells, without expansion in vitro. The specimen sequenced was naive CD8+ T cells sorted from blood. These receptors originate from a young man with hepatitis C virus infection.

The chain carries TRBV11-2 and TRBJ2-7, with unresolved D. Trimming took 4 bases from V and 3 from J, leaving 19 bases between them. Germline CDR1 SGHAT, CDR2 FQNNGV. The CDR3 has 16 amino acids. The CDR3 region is CASSSRDSPTYYEQYF. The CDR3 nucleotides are TGTGCCAGCAGCTCTCGCGACTCGCCAACTTACTACGAGCAGTACTTC.

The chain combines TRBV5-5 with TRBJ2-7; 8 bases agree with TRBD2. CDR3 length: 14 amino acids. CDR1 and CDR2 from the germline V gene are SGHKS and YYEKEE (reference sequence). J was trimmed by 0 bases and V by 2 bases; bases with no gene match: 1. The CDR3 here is CASSLREGSYEQYF. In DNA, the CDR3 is TGTGCCAGCAGCTTACGGGAGGGCTCCTACGAGCAGTACTTC.

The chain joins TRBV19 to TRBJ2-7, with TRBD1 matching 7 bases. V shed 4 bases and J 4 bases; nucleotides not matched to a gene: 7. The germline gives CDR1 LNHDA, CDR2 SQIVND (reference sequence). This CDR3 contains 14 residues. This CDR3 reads CASSKRQGDYEQYV. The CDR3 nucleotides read TGTGCCAGTAGTAAGAGGCAGGGGGATTACGAGCAGTACGTC.

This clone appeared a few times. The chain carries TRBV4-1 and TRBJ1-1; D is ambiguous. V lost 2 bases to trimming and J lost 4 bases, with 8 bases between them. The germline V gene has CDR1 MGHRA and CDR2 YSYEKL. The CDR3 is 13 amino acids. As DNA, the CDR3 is TGCGCCAGCAGCCAAAACATTATCACTGAAGCTTTCTTT. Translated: CASSQNIITEAFF.

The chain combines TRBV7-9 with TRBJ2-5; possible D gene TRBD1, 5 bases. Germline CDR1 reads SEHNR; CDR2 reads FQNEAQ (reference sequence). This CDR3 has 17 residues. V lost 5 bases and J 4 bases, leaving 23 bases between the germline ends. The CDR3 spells CASSATQGAPTLETQYF. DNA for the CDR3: TGTGCCAGCAGCGCGACTCAGGGCGCGCCGACTCTAGAGACCCAGTACTTC. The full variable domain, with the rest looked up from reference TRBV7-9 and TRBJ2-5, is DTGVSQNPRHKITKRGQNVTFRCDPISEHNRLYWYRQTLGQGPEFLTYFQNEAQLEKSRLLSDRFSAERPKGSFSTLEIQRTEQGDSAMYLCASSATQGAPTLETQYFGPGTRLLVL.

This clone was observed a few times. The CDR3 nucleotides read TGTGCCAGCAGCGAGGGGGCGGGGACTGAAGCTTTCTTT. Encoded protein: CASSEGAGTEAFF. This chain links TRBV9 with TRBJ1-1; 7 nucleotides align to TRBD1. V shed 3 bases, J shed 5 bases, and the junction held 4 bases outside the gene matches. Germline CDR1 reads SGDLS; CDR2 reads YYNGEE. The CDR3 totals 13 residues.

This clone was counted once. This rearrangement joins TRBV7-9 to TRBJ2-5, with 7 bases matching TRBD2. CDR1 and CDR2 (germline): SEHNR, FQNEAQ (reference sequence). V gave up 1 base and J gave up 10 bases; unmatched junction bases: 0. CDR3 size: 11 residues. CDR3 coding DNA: TGTGCCAGCAGCTTAGGGGGGGGCCAGTACTTC. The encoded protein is CASSLGGGQYF. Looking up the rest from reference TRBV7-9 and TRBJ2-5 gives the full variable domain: DTGVSQNPRHKITKRGQNVTFRCDPISEHNRLYWYRQTLGQGPEFLTYFQNEAQLEKSRLLSDRFSAERPKGSFSTLEIQRTEQGDSAMYLCASSLGGGQYFGPGTRLLVL.

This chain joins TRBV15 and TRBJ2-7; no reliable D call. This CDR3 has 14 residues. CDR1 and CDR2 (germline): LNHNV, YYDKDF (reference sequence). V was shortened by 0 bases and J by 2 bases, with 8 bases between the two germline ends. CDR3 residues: CATSRDEVPYEQYF. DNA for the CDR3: TGTGCCACCAGCAGAGATGAGGTCCCCTACGAGCAGTACTTC.

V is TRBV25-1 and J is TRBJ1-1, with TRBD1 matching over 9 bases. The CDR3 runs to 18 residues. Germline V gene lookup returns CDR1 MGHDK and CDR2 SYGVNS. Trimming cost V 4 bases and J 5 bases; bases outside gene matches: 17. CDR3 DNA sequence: TGTGCCAGCAGTGGCCGAAAGGGCGGACAGGGGTTTGGAACTGAAGCTTTCTTT. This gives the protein CASSGRKGGQGFGTEAFF.

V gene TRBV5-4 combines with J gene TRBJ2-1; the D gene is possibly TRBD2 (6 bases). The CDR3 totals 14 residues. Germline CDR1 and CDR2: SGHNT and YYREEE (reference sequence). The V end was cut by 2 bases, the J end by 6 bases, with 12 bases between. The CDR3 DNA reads TGTGCCAGCAGCTTCTTCGGGGGACCCAATGAGCAGTTCTTC. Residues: CASSFFGGPNEQFF.

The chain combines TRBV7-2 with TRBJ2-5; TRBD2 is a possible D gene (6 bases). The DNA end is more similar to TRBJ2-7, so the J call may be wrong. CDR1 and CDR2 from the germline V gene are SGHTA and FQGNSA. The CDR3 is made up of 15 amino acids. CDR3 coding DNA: TGTGCCAGCAGCTTAGCTGGGAGGACCACCTACGAGCAGTACTTC. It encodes CASSLAGRTTYEQYF.

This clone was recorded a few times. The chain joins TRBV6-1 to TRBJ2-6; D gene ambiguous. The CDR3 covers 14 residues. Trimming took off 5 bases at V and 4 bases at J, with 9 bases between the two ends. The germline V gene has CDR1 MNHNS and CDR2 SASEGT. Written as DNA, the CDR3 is TGTGCCAGCAGTTCAGGCTCCGGGGCCAACGTCCTGACTTTC. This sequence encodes CASSSGSGANVLTF.

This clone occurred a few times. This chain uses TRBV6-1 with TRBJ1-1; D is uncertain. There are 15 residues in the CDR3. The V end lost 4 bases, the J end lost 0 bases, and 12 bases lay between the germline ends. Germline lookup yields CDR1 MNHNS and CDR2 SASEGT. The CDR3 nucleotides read TGTGCCAGCAGTGGGATGACAACCATGAACACTGAAGCTTTCTTT. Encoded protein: CASSGMTTMNTEAFF.

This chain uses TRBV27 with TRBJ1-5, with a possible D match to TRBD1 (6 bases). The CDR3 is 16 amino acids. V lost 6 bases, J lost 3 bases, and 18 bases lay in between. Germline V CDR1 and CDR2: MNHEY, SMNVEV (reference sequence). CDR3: CASRPGQSTVNQPQHF. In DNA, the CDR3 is TGTGCCAGCAGACCCGGACAGTCGACGGTCAATCAGCCCCAGCATTTT.

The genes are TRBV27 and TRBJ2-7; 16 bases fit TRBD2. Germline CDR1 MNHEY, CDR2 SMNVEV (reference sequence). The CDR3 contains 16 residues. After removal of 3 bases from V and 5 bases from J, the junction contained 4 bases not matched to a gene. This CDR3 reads CASSLGTSGRAHEQYF. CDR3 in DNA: TGTGCCAGCAGTTTGGGGACTAGCGGGAGGGCCCACGAGCAGTACTTC.

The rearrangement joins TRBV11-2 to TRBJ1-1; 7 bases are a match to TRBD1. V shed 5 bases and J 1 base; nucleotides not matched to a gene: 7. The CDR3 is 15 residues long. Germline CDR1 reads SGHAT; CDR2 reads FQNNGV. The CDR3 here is CASSPLTGWNTEAFF. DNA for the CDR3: TGTGCCAGCAGCCCACTGACAGGGTGGAACACTGAAGCTTTCTTT. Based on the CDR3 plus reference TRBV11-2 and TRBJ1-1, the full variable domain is EAGVAQSPRYKIIEKRQSVAFWCNPISGHATLYWYQQILGQGPKLLIQFQNNGVVDDSQLPKDRFSAERLKGVDSTLKIQPAKLEDSAVYLCASSPLTGWNTEAFFGQGTRLTVV.

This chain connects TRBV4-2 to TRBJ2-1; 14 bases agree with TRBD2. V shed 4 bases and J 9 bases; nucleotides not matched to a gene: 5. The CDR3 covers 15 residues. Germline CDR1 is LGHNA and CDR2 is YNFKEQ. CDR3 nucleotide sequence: TGTGCCAGCAGCCTTACGGGACTAGCGGGGGTTGAGCAGTTCTTC. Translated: CASSLTGLAGVEQFF.

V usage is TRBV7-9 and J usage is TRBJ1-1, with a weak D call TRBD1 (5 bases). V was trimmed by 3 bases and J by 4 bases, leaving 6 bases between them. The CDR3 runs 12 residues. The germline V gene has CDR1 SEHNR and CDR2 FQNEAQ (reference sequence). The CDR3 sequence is CASSFDSTEAFF. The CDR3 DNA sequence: TGTGCCAGCAGCTTTGACAGCACTGAAGCTTTCTTT.

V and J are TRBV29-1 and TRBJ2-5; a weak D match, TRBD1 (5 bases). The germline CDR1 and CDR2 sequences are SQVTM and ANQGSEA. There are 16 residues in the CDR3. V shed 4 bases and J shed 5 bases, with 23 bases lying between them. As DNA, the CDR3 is TGCAGCGTTGGACCCCTGCCAGGGATCGTTGGGGAGACCCAGTACTTC. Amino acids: CSVGPLPGIVGETQYF. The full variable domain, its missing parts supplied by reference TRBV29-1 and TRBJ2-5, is SAVISQKPSRDICQRGTSLTIQCQVDSQVTMMFWYRQQPGQSLTLIATANQGSEATYESGFVIDKFPISRPNLTFSTLTVSNMSPEDSSIYLCSVGPLPGIVGETQYFGPGTRLLVL.

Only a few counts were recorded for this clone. CDR3 DNA sequence: TGTGCCAGTAGTATTGGCCTTTATAGCAATCAGCCCCAGCATTTT. Translated, it gives CASSIGLYSNQPQHF. The chain has TRBV19 and TRBJ1-5, with D unclear. Germline CDR1 and CDR2: LNHDA and SQIVND (reference sequence). The V end was cut by 3 bases, the J end by 0 bases, with 9 bases between. CDR3 size: 15 residues.

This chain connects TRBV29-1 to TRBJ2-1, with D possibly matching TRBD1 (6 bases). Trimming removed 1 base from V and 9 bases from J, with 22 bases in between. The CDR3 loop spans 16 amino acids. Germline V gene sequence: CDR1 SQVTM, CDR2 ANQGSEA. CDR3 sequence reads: CSVEGTVGPPVPEQFF. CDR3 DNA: TGCAGCGTTGAAGGGACAGTGGGCCCCCCTGTCCCTGAGCAGTTCTTC.

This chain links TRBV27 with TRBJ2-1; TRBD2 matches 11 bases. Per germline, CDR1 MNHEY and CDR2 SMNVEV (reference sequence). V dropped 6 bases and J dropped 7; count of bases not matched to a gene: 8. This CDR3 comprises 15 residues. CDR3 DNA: TGTGCCAGCAGAGGAGGGACTAGCGGACGAAATGAGCAGTTCTTC. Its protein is CASRGGTSGRNEQFF.

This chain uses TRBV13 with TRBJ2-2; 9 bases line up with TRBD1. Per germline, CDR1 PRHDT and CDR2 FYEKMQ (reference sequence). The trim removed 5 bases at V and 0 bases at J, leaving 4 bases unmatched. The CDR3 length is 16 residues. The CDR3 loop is CASSPGQGTNTGELFF. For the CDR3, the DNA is TGTGCCAGCAGCCCTGGACAGGGGACGAACACCGGGGAGCTGTTTTTT.

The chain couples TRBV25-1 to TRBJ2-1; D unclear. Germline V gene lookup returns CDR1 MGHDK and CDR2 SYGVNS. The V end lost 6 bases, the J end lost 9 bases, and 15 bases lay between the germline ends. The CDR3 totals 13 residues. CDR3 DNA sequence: TGTGCCAGCAGCCCCCCTCTTAGCCGTGAGCAGTTCTTC. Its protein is CASSPPLSREQFF.

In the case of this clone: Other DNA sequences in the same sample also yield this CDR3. Written as DNA, the CDR3 is TGTGCCAGCAGCTCGACAGGGGCGAGTTCGCCCCTCCACTTT. This translates into CASSSTGASSPLHF. V gene TRBV6-5 combines with J gene TRBJ1-6; 8 bases are a match to TRBD1. Trimming took 6 bases from V and 13 from J; bases not matched to a gene: 11. This CDR3 is built from 14 residues. Germline lookup yields CDR1 MNHEY and CDR2 SVGAGI.

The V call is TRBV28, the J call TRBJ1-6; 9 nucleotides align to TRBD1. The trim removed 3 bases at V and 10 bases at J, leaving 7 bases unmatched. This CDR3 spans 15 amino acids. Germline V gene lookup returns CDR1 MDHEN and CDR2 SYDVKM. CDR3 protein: CASSLGGTGGSPLHF. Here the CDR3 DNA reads TGTGCCAGCAGTTTGGGGGGAACAGGGGGCTCACCCCTCCACTTT.

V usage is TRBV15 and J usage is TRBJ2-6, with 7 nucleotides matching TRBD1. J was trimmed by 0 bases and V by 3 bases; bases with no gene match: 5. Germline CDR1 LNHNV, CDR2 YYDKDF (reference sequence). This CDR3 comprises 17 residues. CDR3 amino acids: CATSRGQPGSGANVLTF. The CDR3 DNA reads TGTGCCACCAGCAGGGGACAGCCTGGCTCTGGGGCCAACGTCCTGACTTTC.

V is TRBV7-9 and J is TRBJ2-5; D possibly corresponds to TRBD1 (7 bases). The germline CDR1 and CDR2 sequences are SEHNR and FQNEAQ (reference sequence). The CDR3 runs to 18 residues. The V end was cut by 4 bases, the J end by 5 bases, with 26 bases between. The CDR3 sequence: CASSSLVMTGRDVETQYF. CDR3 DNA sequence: TGTGCCAGCAGCTCTCTCGTGATGACAGGGCGGGACGTGGAGACCCAGTACTTC.